The 16 T cell receptor beta chains in this list originate from one sample, sequenced in a study of glioma-infiltrating T cells after dendritic cell vaccination. As to time point: after dendritic cell vaccination, including at tumor progression/relapse. Measured with immunoSEQ multiplex PCR; TCRdb has only the in-frame clones, and not every one. The table has tens of thousands of clones, about 89% seen once. Specimen: blood, collected after dendritic cell vaccination. These receptors all stem from a human donor with glioblastoma.

The chain carries TRBV7-8 and TRBJ2-7, with 10 positions matching TRBD1. V lost 5 bases, J lost 4 bases, and 5 bases stayed unmatched. This CDR3 spans 14 amino acids. Germline V gene sequence: CDR1 SGHVS, CDR2 FQNEAQ. CDR3 loop: CASSTRQGAYEQYF. In nucleotides, the CDR3 is TGTGCCAGCAGCACCCGACAGGGGGCATACGAGCAGTACTTC.

The genes are TRBV5-1 and TRBJ2-4, with 7 bases matching TRBD2. Losses at the gene ends were 0 bases for V and 0 bases for J; bases not matched to a gene: 6. From germline, CDR1 is SGHRS and CDR2 YFSETQ. This CDR3 region has 17 residues. DNA for the CDR3: TGCGCCAGCAGCTTGGGCCGAGGGGAGGGAGCCAAAAACATTCAGTACTTC. This translates into CASSLGRGEGAKNIQYF.

This sequence joins TRBV5-4 and TRBJ2-1, with 9 bases lining up with TRBD2. The V and J ends lost 4 bases and 4 bases, in that order; junction bases with no gene match: 9. The CDR3 has 16 residues. Germline CDR1 reads SGHNT; CDR2 reads YYREEE (reference sequence). CDR3 in amino acids: CASSTLTSGPYNEQFF. DNA of the CDR3: TGTGCCAGCAGCACCCTAACTAGCGGGCCTTACAATGAGCAGTTCTTC.

The chain combines TRBV5-1 with TRBJ1-2, with D perhaps matching TRBD1 (6 bases). The germline V gene encodes CDR1 SGHRS and CDR2 YFSETQ. V lost 6 bases and J 8 bases, leaving 20 bases between the germline ends. This CDR3 has 14 amino acids. CDR3 amino acids: CASTSQLGAGGYTF. DNA for the CDR3: TGCGCCAGCACCTCTCAACTGGGGGCTGGGGGCTACACCTTC. Combining the CDR3 with reference TRBV5-1 and TRBJ1-2 gives the whole variable domain KAGVTQTPRYLIKTRGQQVTLSCSPISGHRSVSWYQQTPGQGLQFLFEYFSETQRNKGNFPGRFSGRQFSNSRSEMNVSTLELGDSALYLCASTSQLGAGGYTFGSGTRLTVV.

J is TRBJ2-7 and V is TRBV18, with 8 bases lining up with TRBD1. This CDR3 spans 12 amino acids. The germline V gene has CDR1 KGHSH and CDR2 LQKENI. The V and J ends lost 6 bases and 9 bases, in that order; junction bases with no gene match: 7. The CDR3 sequence: CASSPGQVVQYF. The CDR3 nucleotides read TGTGCCAGCTCCCCGGGACAGGTCGTGCAGTACTTC.

This clone was seen a few times. The J gene is TRBJ1-1, the V gene TRBV27, with 7 positions matching TRBD1. With 2 bases clipped from V and 1 base from J, the junction kept 4 bases outside the gene matches. Germline V CDR1 and CDR2: MNHEY, SMNVEV (reference sequence). This CDR3 spans 15 amino acids. The CDR3 loop is CASSLRHRGNTEAFF. The CDR3 bases are TGTGCCAGCAGTTTACGCCACAGGGGGAACACTGAAGCTTTCTTT.

The chain links TRBV28 to TRBJ2-7; 8 bases are a match to TRBD1. The CDR3 runs to 16 residues. Germline V gene data show CDR1 as MDHEN and CDR2 as SYDVKM. The V and J ends lost 6 bases and 1 base, in that order; junction bases with no gene match: 11. The CDR3 nucleotides read TGTGCCAGCAGGAATCCAGGGGGCACAGCGTCCTACGAGCAGTACTTC. The encoded protein is CASRNPGGTASYEQYF.

This chain uses TRBV5-4 with TRBJ1-4; perhaps TRBD1 as D (5 bases). V lost 4 bases to trimming and J lost 7 bases, with 14 bases between them. The CDR3 is 14 residues long. Looked up from germline, CDR1 is SGHNT and CDR2 is YYREEE (reference sequence). The CDR3 is CASSPGREGEKLFF. DNA for the CDR3: TGTGCCAGCAGCCCAGGGAGGGAAGGTGAAAAACTGTTTTTT. Full variable domain (rest looked up from reference TRBV5-4 and TRBJ1-4): ETGVTQSPTHLIKTRGQQVTLRCSSQSGHNTVSWYQQALGQGPQFIFQYYREEENGRGNFPPRFSGLQFPNYSSELNVNALELDDSALYLCASSPGREGEKLFFGSGTQLSVL.

This chain links TRBV7-9 with TRBJ2-7; 11 bases are a match to TRBD2. Germline assignment: CDR1 SEHNR and CDR2 FQNEAQ (reference sequence). V dropped 0 bases and J dropped 6; count of bases not matched to a gene: 4. CDR3 length: 15 residues. CDR3 nucleotides: TGTGCCAGCAGCTTAGCGGGGCTAGCGGGAGGCGAGCAGTACTTC. This gives the protein CASSLAGLAGGEQYF. Drawing the rest from reference TRBV7-9 and TRBJ2-7, the complete variable domain is DTGVSQNPRHKITKRGQNVTFRCDPISEHNRLYWYRQTLGQGPEFLTYFQNEAQLEKSRLLSDRFSAERPKGSFSTLEIQRTEQGDSAMYLCASSLAGLAGGEQYFGPGTRLTVT.

The J gene is TRBJ1-1, the V gene TRBV7-3; TRBD1 aligns across 8 bases. Trimming removed 5 bases from V and 6 bases from J; junction bases left unmatched: 8. CDR1 and CDR2 (germline): SGHTA, FQGTGA. The CDR3 is 14 amino acids. CDR3 loop: CASSVGQGTPEAFF. CDR3 coding DNA: TGTGCCAGCAGCGTTGGACAGGGCACCCCTGAAGCTTTCTTT. Complete variable domain (other parts from reference TRBV7-3 and TRBJ1-1): GAGVSQTPSNKVTEKGKYVELRCDPISGHTALYWYRQSLGQGPEFLIYFQGTGAADDSGLPNDRFFAVRPEGSVSTLKIQRTERGDSAVYLCASSVGQGTPEAFFGQGTRLTVV.

This clone occurred once. This chain joins TRBV18 and TRBJ2-1; TRBD2 agrees at 9 bases. The V gene end was trimmed by 6 bases and the J gene end by 8 bases; junction bases not matched to a gene: 11. Germline V CDR1 and CDR2: KGHSH, LQKENI. The CDR3 spans 15 residues. CDR3 sequence reads: CASSPGSGRLYEQFF. The CDR3 region has the DNA TGTGCCAGCTCTCCCGGTAGCGGGAGATTATATGAGCAGTTCTTC.

In its sample, this clone was seen once. The rearrangement joins TRBV30 to TRBJ2-2; maybe TRBD1 (6 bases). This CDR3 has 14 amino acids. Trimming took 4 bases from V and 5 from J, leaving 14 bases between them. Germline lookup yields CDR1 GTSNPN and CDR2 SVGIG (reference sequence). CDR3 coding DNA: TGTGCCTGGACCAGGGGTATTAGGACCGGGGAGCTGTTTTTT. It encodes CAWTRGIRTGELFF. Variable domain in full (rest from reference TRBV30 and TRBJ2-2): SQTIHQWPATLVQPVGSPLSLECTVEGTSNPNLYWYRQAAGRGLQLLFYSVGIGQISSEVPQNLSASRPQDRQFILSSKKLLLSDSGFYLCAWTRGIRTGELFFGEGSRLTVL.

This clone has only one observation. V and J are TRBV19 and TRBJ2-6, with TRBD2 matching 7 bases. The V segment lost 8 bases and the J segment 1 base; nucleotides outside the gene matches: 5. Per the germline V gene, CDR1 is LNHDA and CDR2 is SQIVND (reference sequence). The CDR3 has 15 residues. DNA of the CDR3: TGTGCCAGTTGGGGGAGGGCTTCTGGGGCCAACGTCCTGACTTTC. Amino acids: CASWGRASGANVLTF.

This chain connects TRBV7-8 to TRBJ2-1; 13 nucleotides match TRBD2. The CDR3 consists of 16 residues. Germline V gene data show CDR1 as SGHVS and CDR2 as FQNEAQ. With V trimmed by 3 bases and J by 2 bases, 1 base remained unmatched. CDR3 sequence (DNA): TGTGCCAGCAGCTTCGGGACTAGCGGGACCTACAATGAGCAGTTCTTC. Amino acids: CASSFGTSGTYNEQFF.

The V and J genes are TRBV4-1 and TRBJ2-5; D gene ambiguous. The germline V gene encodes CDR1 MGHRA and CDR2 YSYEKL. This CDR3 spans 14 amino acids. V lost 1 base to trimming and J lost 4 bases, with 10 bases between them. The CDR3 sequence: CASSQVGQRETQYF. In DNA, the CDR3 is TGCGCCAGCAGCCAAGTAGGCCAGCGAGAGACCCAGTACTTC.

The V and J genes are TRBV2 and TRBJ2-1; 9 nucleotides agree with TRBD2. In germline, CDR1 is SNHLY, CDR2 FYNNEI. The CDR3 runs to 15 residues. Germline trimming cut 4 bases from V and 5 bases from J; bases unmatched to any gene: 6. CDR3 nucleotides: TGTGCCAGCAGTGTTGAAGCGGGAGGCAACAATGAGCAGTTCTTC. This sequence encodes CASSVEAGGNNEQFF. The full variable domain, completed using reference TRBV2 and TRBJ2-1, is EPEVTQTPSHQVTQMGQEVILRCVPISNHLYFYWYRQILGQKVEFLVSFYNNEISEKSEIFDDQFSVERPDGSNFTLKIRSTKLEDSAMYFCASSVEAGGNNEQFFGPGTRLTVL.